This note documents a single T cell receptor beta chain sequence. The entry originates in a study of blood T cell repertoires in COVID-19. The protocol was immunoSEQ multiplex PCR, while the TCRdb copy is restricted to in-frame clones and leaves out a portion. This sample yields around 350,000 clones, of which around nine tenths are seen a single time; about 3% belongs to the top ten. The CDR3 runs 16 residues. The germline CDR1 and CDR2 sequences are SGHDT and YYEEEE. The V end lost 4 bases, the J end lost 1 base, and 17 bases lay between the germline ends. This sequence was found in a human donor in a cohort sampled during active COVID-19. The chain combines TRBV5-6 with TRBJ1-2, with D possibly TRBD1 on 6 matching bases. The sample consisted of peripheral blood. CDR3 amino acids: CASSVRDTTNNYGYTF. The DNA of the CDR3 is TGTGCCAGCAGCGTCCGGGACACGACGAATAACTATGGCTACACCTTC.